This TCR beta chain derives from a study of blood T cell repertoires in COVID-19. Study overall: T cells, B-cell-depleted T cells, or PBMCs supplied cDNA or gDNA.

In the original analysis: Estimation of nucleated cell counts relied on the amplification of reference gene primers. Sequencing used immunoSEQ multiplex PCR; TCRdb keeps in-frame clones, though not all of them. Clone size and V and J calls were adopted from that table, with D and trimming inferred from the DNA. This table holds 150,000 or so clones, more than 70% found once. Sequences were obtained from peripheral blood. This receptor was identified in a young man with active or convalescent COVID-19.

The CDR3 nucleotides are TGTGCCAGCAGTGAGGCCGCAGGTTATAATTCACCCCTCCACTTT. It codes for CASSEAAGYNSPLHF. The chain combines TRBV6-4 with TRBJ1-6; D gene unclear. The CDR3 contains 15 residues. From germline, CDR1 is MRHNA and CDR2 SNTAGT. V was clipped by 3 bases and J by 4 bases, with 10 bases between them.